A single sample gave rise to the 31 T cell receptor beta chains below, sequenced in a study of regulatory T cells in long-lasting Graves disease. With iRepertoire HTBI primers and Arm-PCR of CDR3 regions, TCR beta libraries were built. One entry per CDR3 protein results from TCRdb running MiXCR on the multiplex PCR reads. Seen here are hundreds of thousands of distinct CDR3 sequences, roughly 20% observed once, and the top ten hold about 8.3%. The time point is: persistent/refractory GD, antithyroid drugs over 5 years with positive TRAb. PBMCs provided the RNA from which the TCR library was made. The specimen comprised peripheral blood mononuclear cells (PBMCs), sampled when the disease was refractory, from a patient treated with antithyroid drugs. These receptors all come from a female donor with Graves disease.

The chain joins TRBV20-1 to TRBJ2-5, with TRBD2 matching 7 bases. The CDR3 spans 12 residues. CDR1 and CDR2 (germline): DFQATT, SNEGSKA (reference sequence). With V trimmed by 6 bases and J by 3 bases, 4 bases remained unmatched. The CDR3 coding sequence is TGCAGTGCCTTGGGGGGGGAAGAGACCCAGTACTTC. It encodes CSALGGEETQYF.

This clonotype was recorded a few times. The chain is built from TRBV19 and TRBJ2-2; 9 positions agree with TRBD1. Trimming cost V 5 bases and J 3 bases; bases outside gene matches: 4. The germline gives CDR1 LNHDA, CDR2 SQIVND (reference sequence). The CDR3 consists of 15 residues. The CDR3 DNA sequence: TGTGCCAGTAGTCCCTGGACAGGGGACACCGGGGAGCTGTTTTTT. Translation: CASSPWTGDTGELFF.

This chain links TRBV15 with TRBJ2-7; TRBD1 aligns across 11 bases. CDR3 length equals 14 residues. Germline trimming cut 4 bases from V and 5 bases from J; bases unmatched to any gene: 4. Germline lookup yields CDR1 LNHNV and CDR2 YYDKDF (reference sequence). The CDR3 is CATSIGTGGNEQYF. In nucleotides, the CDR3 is TGTGCCACCAGCATAGGGACAGGGGGAAACGAGCAGTACTTC.

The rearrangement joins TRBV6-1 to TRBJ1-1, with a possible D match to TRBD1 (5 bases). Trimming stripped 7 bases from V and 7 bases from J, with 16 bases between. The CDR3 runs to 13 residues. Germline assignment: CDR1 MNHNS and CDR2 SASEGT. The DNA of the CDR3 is TGTGCCAGCATGACAGAGTCTAGACTTGAAGCTTTCTTT. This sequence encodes CASMTESRLEAFF.

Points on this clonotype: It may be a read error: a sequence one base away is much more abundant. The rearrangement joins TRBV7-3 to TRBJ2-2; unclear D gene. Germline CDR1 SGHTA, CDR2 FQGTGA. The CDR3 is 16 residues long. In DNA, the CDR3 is TGTGCCAGCAGCTTGACACTGACCGCGAACGCCGGGGAGCTGTTTTTT. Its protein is CASSLTLTANAGELFF.

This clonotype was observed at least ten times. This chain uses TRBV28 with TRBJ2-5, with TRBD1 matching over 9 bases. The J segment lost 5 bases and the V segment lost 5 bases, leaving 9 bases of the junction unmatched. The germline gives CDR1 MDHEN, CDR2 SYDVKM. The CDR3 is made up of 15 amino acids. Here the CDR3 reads CASSDRGDRDETQYF. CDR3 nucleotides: TGTGCCAGCAGTGACCGAGGGGACAGGGACGAGACCCAGTACTTC.

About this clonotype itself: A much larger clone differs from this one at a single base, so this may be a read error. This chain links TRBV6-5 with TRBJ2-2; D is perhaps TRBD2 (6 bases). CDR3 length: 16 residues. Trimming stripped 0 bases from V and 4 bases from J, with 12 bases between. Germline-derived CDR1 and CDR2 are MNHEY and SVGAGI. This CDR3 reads CASSYSRDGGTGELFF. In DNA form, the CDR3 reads TGTGCCAGCAGTTACTCGAGGGACGGGGGCACCGGGGAGCTGTTTTTT.

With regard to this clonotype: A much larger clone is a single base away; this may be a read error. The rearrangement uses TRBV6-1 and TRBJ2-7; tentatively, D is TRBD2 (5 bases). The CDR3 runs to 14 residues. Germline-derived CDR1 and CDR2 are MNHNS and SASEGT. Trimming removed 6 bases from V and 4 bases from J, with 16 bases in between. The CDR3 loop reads CASRIARAAYEQYF. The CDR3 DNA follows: TGTGCCAGCAGGATAGCGAGAGCGGCATACGAGCAGTACTTC.

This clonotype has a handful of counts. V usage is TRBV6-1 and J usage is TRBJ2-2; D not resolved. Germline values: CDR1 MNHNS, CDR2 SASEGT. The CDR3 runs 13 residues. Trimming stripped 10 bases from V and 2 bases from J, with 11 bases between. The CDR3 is CATEGSNTGELFF. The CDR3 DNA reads TGTGCCACCGAAGGGTCAAACACCGGGGAGCTGTTTTTT.

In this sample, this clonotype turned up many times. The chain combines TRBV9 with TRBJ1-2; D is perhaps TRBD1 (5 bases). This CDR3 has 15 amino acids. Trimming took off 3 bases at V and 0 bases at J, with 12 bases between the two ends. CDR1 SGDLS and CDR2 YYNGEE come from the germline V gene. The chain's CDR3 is CASSGAGSANYGYTF. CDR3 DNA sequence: TGTGCCAGCAGCGGAGCAGGGTCTGCTAACTATGGCTACACCTTC.

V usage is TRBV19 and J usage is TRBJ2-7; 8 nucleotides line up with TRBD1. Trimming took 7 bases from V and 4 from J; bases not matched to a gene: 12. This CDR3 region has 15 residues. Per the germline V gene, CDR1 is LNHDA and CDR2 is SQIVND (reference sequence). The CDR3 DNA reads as TGTGCCAGTAAGGCAGAGGCAGGGGGCTATTACGAGCAGTACTTC. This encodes CASKAEAGGYYEQYF.

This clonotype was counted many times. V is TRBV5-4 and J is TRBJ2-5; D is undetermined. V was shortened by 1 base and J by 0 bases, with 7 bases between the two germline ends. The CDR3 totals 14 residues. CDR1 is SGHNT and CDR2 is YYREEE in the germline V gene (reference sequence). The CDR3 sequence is CASSLPADQETQYF. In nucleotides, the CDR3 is TGTGCCAGCAGCTTGCCGGCAGACCAAGAGACCCAGTACTTC.

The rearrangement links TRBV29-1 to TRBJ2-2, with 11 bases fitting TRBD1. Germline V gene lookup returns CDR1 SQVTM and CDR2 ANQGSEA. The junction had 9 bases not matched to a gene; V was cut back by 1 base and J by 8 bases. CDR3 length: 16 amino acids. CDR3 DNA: TGCAGCGTTGAAGCCCGGGACAGGGGGGTCCCGGGGGAGCTGTTTTTT. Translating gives CSVEARDRGVPGELFF.

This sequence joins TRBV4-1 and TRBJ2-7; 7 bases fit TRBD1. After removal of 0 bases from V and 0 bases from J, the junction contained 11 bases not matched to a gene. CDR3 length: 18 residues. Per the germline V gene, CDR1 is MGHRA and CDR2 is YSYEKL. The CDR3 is CASSQEGQTGTVSYEQYF. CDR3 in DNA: TGCGCCAGCAGCCAAGAAGGTCAAACCGGGACAGTCTCCTACGAGCAGTACTTC.

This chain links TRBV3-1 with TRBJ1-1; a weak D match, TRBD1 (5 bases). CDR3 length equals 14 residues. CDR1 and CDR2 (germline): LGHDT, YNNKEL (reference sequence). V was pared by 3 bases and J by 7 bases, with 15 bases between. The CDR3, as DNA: TGTGCCAGCAGCCACCAGTCAGGCCAGGGTGAAGCTTTCTTT. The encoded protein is CASSHQSGQGEAFF.

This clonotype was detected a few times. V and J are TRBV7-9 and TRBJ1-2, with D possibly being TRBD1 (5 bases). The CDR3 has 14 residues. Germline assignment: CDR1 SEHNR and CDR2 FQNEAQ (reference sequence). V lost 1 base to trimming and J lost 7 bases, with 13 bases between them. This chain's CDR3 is CASSLVRGDGGYTF. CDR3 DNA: TGTGCCAGCAGCTTAGTCCGCGGGGACGGTGGCTACACCTTC.

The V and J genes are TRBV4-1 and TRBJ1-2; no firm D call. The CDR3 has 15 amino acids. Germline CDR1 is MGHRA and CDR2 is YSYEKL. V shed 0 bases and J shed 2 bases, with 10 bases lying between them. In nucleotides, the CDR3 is TGCGCCAGCAGCCAAGAGTACGCCACGAACTATGGCTACACCTTC. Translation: CASSQEYATNYGYTF.

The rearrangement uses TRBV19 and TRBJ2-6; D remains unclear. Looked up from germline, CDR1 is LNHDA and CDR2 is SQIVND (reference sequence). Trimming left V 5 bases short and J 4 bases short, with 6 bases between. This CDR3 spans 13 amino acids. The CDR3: CASSPTGANVLTF. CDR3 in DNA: TGTGCCAGTAGTCCCACCGGGGCCAACGTCCTGACTTTC.

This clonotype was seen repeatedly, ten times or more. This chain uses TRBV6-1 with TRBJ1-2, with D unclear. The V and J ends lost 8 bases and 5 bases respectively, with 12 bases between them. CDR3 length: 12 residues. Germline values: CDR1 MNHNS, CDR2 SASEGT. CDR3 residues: CASADGAYGYTF. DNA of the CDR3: TGTGCCAGCGCGGACGGAGCTTATGGCTACACCTTC.

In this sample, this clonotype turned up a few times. CDR3 coding DNA: TGTGCCAGCAGTTATCGAAGCGGAACCGGGGAGCTGTTTTTT. Its protein product is CASSYRSGTGELFF. The chain has TRBV6-5 and TRBJ2-2; D might be TRBD2 (5 bases). Germline CDR1 and CDR2: MNHEY and SVGAGI. The CDR3 runs to 14 residues. V was cut by 3 bases and J by 5 bases, with 10 bases left in between.

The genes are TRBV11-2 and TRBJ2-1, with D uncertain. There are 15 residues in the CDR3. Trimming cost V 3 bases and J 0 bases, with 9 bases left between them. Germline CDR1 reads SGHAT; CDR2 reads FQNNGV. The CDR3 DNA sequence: TGTGCCAGCAGCTTGGCGGCTATCTCCTACAATGAGCAGTTCTTC. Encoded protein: CASSLAAISYNEQFF.

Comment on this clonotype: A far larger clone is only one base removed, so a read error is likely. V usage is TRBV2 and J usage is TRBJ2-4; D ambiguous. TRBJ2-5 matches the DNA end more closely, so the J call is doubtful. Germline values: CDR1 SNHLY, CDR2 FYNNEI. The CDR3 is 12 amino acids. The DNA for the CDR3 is TGTGCCAGCAGTTTGTGGCAAGGGACCCAGTACTTC. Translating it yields CASSLWQGTQYF.

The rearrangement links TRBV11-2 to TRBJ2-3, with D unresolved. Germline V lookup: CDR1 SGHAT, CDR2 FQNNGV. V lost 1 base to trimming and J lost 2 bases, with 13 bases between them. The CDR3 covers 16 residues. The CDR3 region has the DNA TGTGCCAGCAGCTTAGGGCTCGTGGGGAACACAGATACGCAGTATTTT. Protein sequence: CASSLGLVGNTDTQYF.

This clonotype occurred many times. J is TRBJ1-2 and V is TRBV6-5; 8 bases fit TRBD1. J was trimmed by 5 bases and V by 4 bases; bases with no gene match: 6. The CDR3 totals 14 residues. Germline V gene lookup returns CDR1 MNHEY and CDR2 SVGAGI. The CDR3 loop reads CASSWQGAGYGYTF. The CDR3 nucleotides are TGTGCCAGCAGTTGGCAGGGGGCAGGGTATGGCTACACCTTC.

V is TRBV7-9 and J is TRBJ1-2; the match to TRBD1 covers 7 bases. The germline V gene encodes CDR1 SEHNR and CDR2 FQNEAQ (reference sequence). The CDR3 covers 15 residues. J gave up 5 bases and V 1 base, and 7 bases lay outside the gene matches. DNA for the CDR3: TGTGCCAGCAGCTTAGTCAAGGGACAGAAGTATGGCTACACCTTC. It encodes CASSLVKGQKYGYTF.

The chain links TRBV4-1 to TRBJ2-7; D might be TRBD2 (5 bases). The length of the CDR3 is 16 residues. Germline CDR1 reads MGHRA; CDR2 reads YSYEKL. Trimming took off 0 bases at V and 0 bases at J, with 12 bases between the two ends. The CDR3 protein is CASSQDPAESSYEQYF. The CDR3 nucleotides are TGCGCCAGCAGCCAAGATCCAGCGGAGAGCTCCTACGAGCAGTACTTC.

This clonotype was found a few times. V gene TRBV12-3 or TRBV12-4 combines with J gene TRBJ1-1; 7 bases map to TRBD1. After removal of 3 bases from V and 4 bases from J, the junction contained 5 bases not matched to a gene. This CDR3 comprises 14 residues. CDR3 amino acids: CASSLGGQTTEAFF. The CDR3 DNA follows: TGTGCCAGCAGTTTGGGGGGACAGACCACTGAAGCTTTCTTT.

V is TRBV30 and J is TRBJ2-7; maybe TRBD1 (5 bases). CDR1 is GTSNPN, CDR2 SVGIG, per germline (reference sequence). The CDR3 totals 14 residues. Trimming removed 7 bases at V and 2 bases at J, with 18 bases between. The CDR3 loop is CASLQSGHTYEQYF. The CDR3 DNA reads TGTGCCTCCCTACAGTCAGGACACACCTACGAGCAGTACTTC.

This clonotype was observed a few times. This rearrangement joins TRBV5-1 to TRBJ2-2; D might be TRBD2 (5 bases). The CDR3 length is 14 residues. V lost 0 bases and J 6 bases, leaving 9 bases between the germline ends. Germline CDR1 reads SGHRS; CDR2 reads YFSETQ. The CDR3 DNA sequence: TGCGCCAGCAGCTTGGCTGGGAGAGCCGGGGAGCTGTTTTTT. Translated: CASSLAGRAGELFF.

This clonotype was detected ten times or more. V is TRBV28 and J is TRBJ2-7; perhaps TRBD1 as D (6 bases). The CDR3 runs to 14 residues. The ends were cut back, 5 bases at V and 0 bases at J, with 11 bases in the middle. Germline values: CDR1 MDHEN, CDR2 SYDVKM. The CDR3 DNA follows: TGTGCCAGCAGTCTGGACAGCTACTCCTACGAGCAGTACTTC. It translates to CASSLDSYSYEQYF.

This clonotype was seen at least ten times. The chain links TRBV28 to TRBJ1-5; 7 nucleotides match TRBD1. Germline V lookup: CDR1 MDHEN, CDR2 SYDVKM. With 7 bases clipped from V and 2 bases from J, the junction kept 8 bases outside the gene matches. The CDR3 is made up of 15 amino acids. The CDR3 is CASNPRGIGNQPQHF. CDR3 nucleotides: TGTGCCAGCAATCCCAGGGGGATCGGCAATCAGCCCCAGCATTTT.